This is a list of T cell receptor beta chains from one sample in a study of CD8 T cells in Susac syndrome. Via MiXCR, TCRdb re-called the immunoSEQ multiplex PCR reads, giving one row per CDR3 protein. This table holds 150,000 to 200,000 distinct CDR3 sequences, roughly 92% found once. The sample taken for sequencing was CD4+ T cells from PBMCs. The receptors here all came from a human donor in good health. Each CDR3 is given without its conserved first and last residue. D genes are given only for firm matches. The listing skips clone size in some rows; elsewhere it reads once, few, many or a size class.

v_gene,abundance,d_gene,j_gene,CDR3aa
TRBV5-4,.,.,TRBJ1-1,ATYTGDTEAF
TRBV14,.,TRBD1,TRBJ1-6,ASSQDDTGTGNSPLH
TRBV3-1,.,.,TRBJ2-1,ASRNRGYNEQF
TRBV7-2,.,.,TRBJ1-2,ANSLENRVYGYT
TRBV5-1,.,.,TRBJ1-1,ASSRGNRITEAF
TRBV20-1,.,.,TRBJ2-3,SARFGTGDTQY
TRBV20-1,.,.,TRBJ2-2,SASQGWNTGELF
TRBV7-2,.,TRBD1,TRBJ1-3,ASSPRQGSSGNTIY
TRBV6-2/TRBV6-3,.,.,TRBJ1-6,ASSYRGNSPLH
TRBV28,.,.,TRBJ1-5,ASSPLGRYSNQPQH
TRBV7-3,.,.,TRBJ2-5,ASSLGARETQY
TRBV19,.,.,TRBJ2-6,AGKDAGGANVLT
TRBV20-1,once,TRBD2,TRBJ2-3,TPHAGERGQY
TRBV6-6,.,.,TRBJ1-2,ASSGRQGQGYT
TRBV9,.,.,TRBJ2-5,ASSVRHTQETQY
TRBV5-6,.,.,TRBJ2-7,ASSLEPYEQY
TRBV3-1,.,.,TRBJ1-3,ASSHHRSGNTIY
TRBV7-9,.,.,TRBJ1-1,ASSPLLGEKRTEAF
TRBV7-3,.,TRBD2,TRBJ2-5,ASSPMGLAGGTSQY
TRBV3-1,once,.,TRBJ2-7,ASSQDRALAYEQY
TRBV23-1,.,.,TRBJ1-5,ASSQWCRGRRPQH